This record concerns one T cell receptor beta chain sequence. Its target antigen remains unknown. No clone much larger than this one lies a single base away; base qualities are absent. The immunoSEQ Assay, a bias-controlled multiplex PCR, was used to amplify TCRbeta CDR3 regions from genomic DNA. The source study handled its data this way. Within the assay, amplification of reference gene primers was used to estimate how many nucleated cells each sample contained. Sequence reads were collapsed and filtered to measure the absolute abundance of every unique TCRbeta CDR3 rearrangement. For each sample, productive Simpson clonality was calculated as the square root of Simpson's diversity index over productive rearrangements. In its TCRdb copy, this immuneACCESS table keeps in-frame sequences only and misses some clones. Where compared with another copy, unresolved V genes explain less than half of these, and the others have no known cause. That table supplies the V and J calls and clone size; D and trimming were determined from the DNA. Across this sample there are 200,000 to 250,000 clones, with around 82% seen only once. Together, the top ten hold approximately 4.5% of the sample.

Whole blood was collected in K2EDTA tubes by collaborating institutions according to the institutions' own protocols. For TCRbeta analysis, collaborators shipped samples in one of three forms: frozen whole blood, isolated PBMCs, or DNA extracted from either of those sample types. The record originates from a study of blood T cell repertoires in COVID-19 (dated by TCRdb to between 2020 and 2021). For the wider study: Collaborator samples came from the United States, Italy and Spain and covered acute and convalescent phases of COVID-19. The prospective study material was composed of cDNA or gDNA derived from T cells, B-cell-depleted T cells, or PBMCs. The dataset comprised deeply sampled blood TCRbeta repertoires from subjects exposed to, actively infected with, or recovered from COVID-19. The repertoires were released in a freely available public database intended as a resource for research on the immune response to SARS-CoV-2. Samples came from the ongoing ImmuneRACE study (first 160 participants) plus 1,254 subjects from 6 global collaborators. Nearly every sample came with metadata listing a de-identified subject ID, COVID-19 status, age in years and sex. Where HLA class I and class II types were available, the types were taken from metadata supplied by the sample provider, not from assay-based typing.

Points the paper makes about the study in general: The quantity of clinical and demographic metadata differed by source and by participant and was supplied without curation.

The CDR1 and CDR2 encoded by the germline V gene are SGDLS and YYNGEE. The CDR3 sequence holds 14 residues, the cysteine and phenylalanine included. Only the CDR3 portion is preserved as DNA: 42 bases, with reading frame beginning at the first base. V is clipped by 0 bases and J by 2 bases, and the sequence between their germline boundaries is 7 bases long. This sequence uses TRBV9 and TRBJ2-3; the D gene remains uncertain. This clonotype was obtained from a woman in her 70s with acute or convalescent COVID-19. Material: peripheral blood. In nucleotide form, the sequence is TGTGCCAGCAGCGTAGGGCCTGACACAGATACGCAGTATTTT. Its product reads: CASSVGPDTDTQYF.